These 5 T cell receptor beta chains originate from one sample sequenced in a study of blood T cells in healthy people across ages. The second PCR ran roughly 6 to 11 cycles with a sample-barcoded 5' primer and J-beta primers. Via MiXCR, TCRdb re-called the 5' RACE reads, giving one row per CDR3 protein. This sample has 1,500,000 or so distinct CDR3 sequences, with approximately 59% found just once. The sample comprised blood. These receptors came from a man aged 18 to 30 in good health.

The chain couples TRBV7-2 to TRBJ1-1; D is unclear. The V and J ends lost 7 bases and 5 bases respectively, with 17 bases between them. The CDR3 runs 14 residues. Germline-derived CDR1 and CDR2 are SGHTA and FQGNSA. The CDR3 is CASTWPGVGTEAFF. DNA of the CDR3: TGTGCCAGCACCTGGCCCGGTGTTGGGACTGAAGCTTTCTTT.

In its sample, this clonotype was seen a few times. J is TRBJ2-7 and V is TRBV28; possibly TRBD2 for D (5 bases). V was pared by 5 bases and J by 5 bases, with 10 bases between. CDR3 length: 12 residues. Germline CDR1 reads MDHEN; CDR2 reads SYDVKM. CDR3 amino acids: CASSRTRHEQYF. The CDR3 DNA is TGTGCCAGCAGTCGGACTCGGCACGAGCAGTACTTC.

The chain has TRBV7-9 and TRBJ1-1; 7 nucleotides line up with TRBD1. CDR3 size: 15 residues. Unmatched junction bases numbered 6, after V lost 5 bases and J lost 0 bases. The V gene's germline CDR1 is SEHNR and CDR2 FQNEAQ (reference sequence). The CDR3 protein is CASSQTGVVNTEAFF. In DNA, the CDR3 is TGTGCCAGCAGCCAAACAGGGGTGGTGAACACTGAAGCTTTCTTT.

In this sample, this clonotype turned up once. The J gene is TRBJ1-6, the V gene TRBV6-2 or TRBV6-3, with a tentative D call TRBD1 (5 bases). The length of the CDR3 is 15 residues. Germline CDR1 reads MNHEY; CDR2 reads SVGEGT. The V and J ends lost 2 bases and 12 bases respectively, with 17 bases between them. The CDR3 DNA follows: TGTGCCAGCAGTTACCCTCCAGGGAGTGGCGAACCCCTCCACTTT. Amino acids: CASSYPPGSGEPLHF.

The CDR3: CASSNPGISYEQYF. CDR3 bases: TGTGCCAGCAGCAACCCAGGGATCTCCTACGAGCAGTACTTC. This rearrangement joins TRBV7-9 to TRBJ2-7; tentative D call: TRBD1 (5 bases). Germline V CDR1 and CDR2: SEHNR, FQNEAQ (reference sequence). The CDR3 is made up of 14 amino acids. V gave up 5 bases and J gave up 0 bases, with 11 bases separating them.